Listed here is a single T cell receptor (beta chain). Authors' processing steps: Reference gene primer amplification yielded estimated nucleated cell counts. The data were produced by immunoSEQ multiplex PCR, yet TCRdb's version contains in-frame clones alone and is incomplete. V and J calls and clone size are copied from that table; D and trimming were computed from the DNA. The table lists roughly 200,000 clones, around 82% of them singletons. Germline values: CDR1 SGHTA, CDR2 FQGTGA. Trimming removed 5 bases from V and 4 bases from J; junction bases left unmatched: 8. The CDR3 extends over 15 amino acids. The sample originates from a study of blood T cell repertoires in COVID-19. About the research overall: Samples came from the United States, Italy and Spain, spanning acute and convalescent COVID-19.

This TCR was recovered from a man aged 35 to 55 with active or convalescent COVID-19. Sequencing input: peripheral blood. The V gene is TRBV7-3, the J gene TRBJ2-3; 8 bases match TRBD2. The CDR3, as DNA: TGTGCCAGCAGCAGTAGCGGGGTGGGGGCAGATACGCAGTATTTT. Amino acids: CASSSSGVGADTQYF.